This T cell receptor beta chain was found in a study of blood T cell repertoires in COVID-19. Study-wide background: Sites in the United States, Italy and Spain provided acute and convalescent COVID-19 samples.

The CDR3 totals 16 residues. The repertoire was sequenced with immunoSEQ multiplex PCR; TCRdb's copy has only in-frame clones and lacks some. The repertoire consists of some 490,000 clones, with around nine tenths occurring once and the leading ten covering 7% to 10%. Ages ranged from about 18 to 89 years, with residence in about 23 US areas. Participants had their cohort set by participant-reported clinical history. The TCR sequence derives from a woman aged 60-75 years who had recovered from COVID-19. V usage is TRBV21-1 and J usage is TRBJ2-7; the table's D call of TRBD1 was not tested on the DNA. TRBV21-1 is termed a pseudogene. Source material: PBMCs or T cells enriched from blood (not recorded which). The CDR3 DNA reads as TGTGCCAGCAGCAAAGAGGGGCAGGAGACACCCTACGAGCAGTACGTC. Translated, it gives CASSKEGQETPYEQYV.